The 18 T cell receptor beta chains below all came from one sample that was sequenced in a study of siplizumab effects on memory and regulatory T cells. Some clones are missing from TCRdb's copy, which holds only in-frame ones; the method was immunoSEQ multiplex PCR. This table has over 60,000 clones, 75% to 95% appearing once. Material for sequencing was CD8+ T cells sorted from blood. The origin of the receptors is a human donor in good health.

With regard to this clone: At one end, the junction sequence differs from germline, possibly due to a read error. The chain recombines TRBV27 with TRBJ2-1, with 7 bases that match TRBD1. This CDR3 comprises 15 residues. Per the germline V gene, CDR1 is MNHEY and CDR2 is SMNVEV (reference sequence). CDR3 in DNA: TGTGCCAGCAGTATATCCGGGACAGCATACAATGAGCAGTTCTTC. It specifies CASSISGTAYNEQFF.

This chain links TRBV4-1 with TRBJ2-7, with 12 bases lining up with TRBD2. The CDR3 has 15 amino acids. Germline CDR1 and CDR2: MGHRA and YSYEKL. Trimming cost V 1 base and J 4 bases; bases outside gene matches: 2. DNA of the CDR3: TGCGCCAGCAGCCAAGGGACTAGCGGGATTTACGAGCAGTACTTC. As protein: CASSQGTSGIYEQYF.

The chain has TRBV6-6 and TRBJ2-3; TRBD1 agrees at 7 bases. V shed 8 bases and J 0 bases; nucleotides not matched to a gene: 8. This CDR3 spans 15 amino acids. Germline lookup yields CDR1 MNHNY and CDR2 SVGAGI (reference sequence). Here the CDR3 DNA reads TGTGCCAGCTACTACAGGGGTCCTAGCACAGATACGCAGTATTTT. This sequence encodes CASYYRGPSTDTQYF.

CDR3 residues: CASRRREPGQGAETQYF. Written as DNA, the CDR3 is TGTGCCAGTAGGAGAAGGGAACCGGGACAGGGGGCGGAGACCCAGTACTTC. V is TRBV19 and J is TRBJ2-5, with TRBD1 matching over 12 bases. This CDR3 has 17 residues. J lost 5 bases, V lost 6 bases, and 13 bases had no gene match. CDR1 is LNHDA and CDR2 is SQIVND in the germline V gene (reference sequence).

The chain carries TRBV29-1 and TRBJ1-1; D unclear. Per the germline V gene, CDR1 is SQVTM and CDR2 is ANQGSEA. This CDR3 is built from 12 residues. V lost 7 bases, J lost 3 bases, and 12 bases lay in between. The CDR3 sequence is CSAREGYTEAFF. The CDR3 bases are TGCAGCGCCCGAGAGGGATACACTGAAGCTTTCTTT. The complete variable domain, with remaining parts taken from reference TRBV29-1 and TRBJ1-1, reads SAVISQKPSRDICQRGTSLTIQCQVDSQVTMMFWYRQQPGQSLTLIATANQGSEATYESGFVIDKFPISRPNLTFSTLTVSNMSPEDSSIYLCSAREGYTEAFFGQGTRLTVV.

V is TRBV5-1 and J is TRBJ2-7, with 9 bases aligning to TRBD2. Germline V lookup: CDR1 SGHRS, CDR2 YFSETQ. Trimming removed 5 bases from V and 2 bases from J; junction bases left unmatched: 5. The CDR3 length is 14 residues. The CDR3 DNA reads as TGCGCCAGCAGTTATAGCGGGGGAACCTACGAGCAGTACTTC. This codes for CASSYSGGTYEQYF.

The gene calls are TRBV5-4 and TRBJ2-1; TRBD2 matches 12 bases. CDR1 is SGHNT and CDR2 is YYREEE in the germline V gene (reference sequence). V lost 2 bases, J lost 4 bases, and 4 bases stayed unmatched. The CDR3 is made up of 16 amino acids. In DNA form, the CDR3 reads TGTGCCAGCAGCTTTCTAGCGGGAGGGTCATACAATGAGCAGTTCTTC. Translated, it gives CASSFLAGGSYNEQFF.

This rearrangement joins TRBV5-4 to TRBJ2-7; D possibly corresponds to TRBD2 (5 bases). Germline V gene data show CDR1 as SGHNT and CDR2 as YYREEE (reference sequence). This CDR3 has 15 residues. V dropped 1 base and J dropped 3 bases, with 14 bases sitting between them. Here the CDR3 DNA reads TGTGCCAGCAGCTTGTGGTCAGCGGCGAGCTACGAGCAGTACTTC. This sequence encodes CASSLWSAASYEQYF.

To note about this clone: This CDR3 is also generated by other DNA sequences in the sample. The chain has TRBV7-6 and TRBJ2-5, with D uncertain. Germline V CDR1 and CDR2: SGHVS, FNYEAQ. V gave up 2 bases and J gave up 0 bases, with 4 bases separating them. The CDR3 is 13 residues long. The CDR3 DNA reads as TGTGCCAGCAGCTTAACTCACCAAGAGACCCAGTACTTC. It is translated as CASSLTHQETQYF.

This chain joins TRBV7-2 and TRBJ2-7; D might be TRBD2 (7 bases). Trimming removed 5 bases at V and 11 bases at J, with 19 bases between. Germline CDR1 is SGHTA and CDR2 is FQGNSA. The CDR3 loop spans 13 amino acids. The CDR3 DNA reads as TGTGCCAGCAGCGGGGGGGGCCCCTACGTGGAGTACTTC. Its protein is CASSGGGPYVEYF.

The chain recombines TRBV6-8 with TRBJ2-3, with 9 bases fitting TRBD2. Per the germline V gene, CDR1 is MNHGY and CDR2 is SAAAGT. Trimming took 1 base from V and 6 from J; bases not matched to a gene: 5. The CDR3 extends over 15 amino acids. The CDR3 DNA reads TGTGCCAGCAGTTACTGGCTAGCGGGGAGGGATACGCAGTATTTT. Protein product: CASSYWLAGRDTQYF.

CDR3 in amino acids: CASSVRPGTSQHAGELFF. DNA for the CDR3: TGTGCCAGCAGCGTCCGCCCCGGGACTAGCCAACACGCCGGGGAGCTGTTTTTT. The rearrangement links TRBV9 to TRBJ2-2; 9 bases are a match to TRBD2. The J segment lost 6 bases and the V segment lost 2 bases, leaving 14 bases of the junction unmatched. Germline assignment: CDR1 SGDLS and CDR2 YYNGEE. There are 18 residues in the CDR3.

The rearrangement uses TRBV11-3 and TRBJ2-1; TRBD2 aligns across 9 bases. This CDR3 contains 15 residues. With 5 bases clipped from V and 3 bases from J, the junction kept 5 bases outside the gene matches. Germline-derived CDR1 and CDR2 are SGHNT and YENEEA. The CDR3 here is CASSLRLADYNEQFF. The CDR3 region has the DNA TGTGCCAGCAGCCTCAGACTAGCGGACTACAATGAGCAGTTCTTC.

The chain combines TRBV6-1 with TRBJ2-4, with TRBD1 identical over 7 bases. The trim removed 2 bases at V and 0 bases at J, leaving 1 base unmatched. CDR3 length equals 15 residues. Per germline, CDR1 MNHNS and CDR2 SASEGT. The CDR3 protein is CASSEQGEAKNIQYF. The CDR3 DNA sequence: TGTGCCAGCAGTGAACAGGGGGAAGCCAAAAACATTCAGTACTTC.

The V gene is TRBV27, the J gene TRBJ2-7, with TRBD2 matching over 10 bases. The CDR3 extends over 14 amino acids. Germline values: CDR1 MNHEY, CDR2 SMNVEV (reference sequence). The V and J ends lost 10 bases and 3 bases, in that order; junction bases with no gene match: 9. The CDR3 nucleotides are TGTGCCACCGGACTAGCGGACCGATTCTACGAGCAGTACTTC. Encoded protein: CATGLADRFYEQYF.

V usage is TRBV27 and J usage is TRBJ2-7, with D possibly matching TRBD1 (5 bases). There are 15 residues in the CDR3. Germline-derived CDR1 and CDR2 are MNHEY and SMNVEV (reference sequence). V was cut by 3 bases and J by 5 bases, with 17 bases left in between. CDR3 sequence reads: CASSFFPAQGDEQYF. The CDR3 coding sequence is TGTGCCAGCAGTTTTTTCCCCGCCCAAGGGGACGAGCAGTACTTC.

The chain is built from TRBV9 and TRBJ2-2; D ambiguous. Per germline, CDR1 SGDLS and CDR2 YYNGEE. This CDR3 is built from 12 residues. V lost 6 bases and J lost 7, with 10 bases in between. The CDR3 coding sequence is TGTGCCAGCACCTCGCTTATCGGGGAGCTGTTTTTT. Residues: CASTSLIGELFF. Variable domain in full (rest from reference TRBV9 and TRBJ2-2): DSGVTQTPKHLITATGQRVTLRCSPRSGDLSVYWYQQSLDQGLQFLIQYYNGEERAKGNILERFSAQQFPDLHSELNLSSLELGDSALYFCASTSLIGELFFGEGSRLTVL.

J is TRBJ2-7 and V is TRBV6-5, with 7 bases identical to TRBD1. The trim removed 6 bases at V and 1 base at J, leaving 6 bases unmatched. The CDR3 runs to 14 residues. Looked up from germline, CDR1 is MNHEY and CDR2 is SVGAGI. The CDR3 DNA is TGTGCCAGCAGACCGACAGGGTTGTCCTACGAGCAGTACTTC. Translation gives CASRPTGLSYEQYF.